Shown below are 30 T cell receptor beta chains from a single sample sequenced in a study of blood T cell repertoires in COVID-19. Profiled with immunoSEQ multiplex PCR; TCRdb holds only in-frame clones, not every one. The sample holds approximately 500,000 clones; around 90% are singletons and the top ten take around 7.8%. The specimen sequenced was peripheral blood. These receptors were collected from a woman aged 45-59 years with COVID-19, enrolled during active disease.

This sequence joins TRBV10-3 and TRBJ2-3; 7 bases map to TRBD1. The CDR3 totals 15 residues. V lost 7 bases to trimming and J lost 0 bases; unmatched junction nucleotides: 7. Germline loops: CDR1 ENHRY, CDR2 SYGVKD. The CDR3 loop reads CAITGTDASTDTQYF. Here the CDR3 DNA reads TGTGCCATCACCGGGACAGATGCTAGCACAGATACGCAGTATTTT.

The chain joins TRBV28 to TRBJ1-6; D possibly corresponds to TRBD1 (5 bases). Germline lookup yields CDR1 MDHEN and CDR2 SYDVKM. The ends were cut back, 5 bases at V and 5 bases at J, with 22 bases in the middle. This CDR3 has 18 amino acids. The DNA of the CDR3 is TGTGCCAGCAGTCCTTATTTGGAGGGGTTCAGGAATAATTCACCCCTCCACTTT. This sequence encodes CASSPYLEGFRNNSPLHF.

The chain uses TRBV6-5 and TRBJ2-7, with 8 positions matching TRBD1. The CDR3 runs 13 residues. Trimming cost V 4 bases and J 6 bases; bases outside gene matches: 5. The germline V gene encodes CDR1 MNHEY and CDR2 SVGAGI. The CDR3 region has the DNA TGTGCCAGCAGTTTGGGCAGGGGGCGCGAGCAGTACTTC. This sequence encodes CASSLGRGREQYF.

The genes are TRBV27 and TRBJ1-6, with 7 bases aligning to TRBD1. This CDR3 spans 13 amino acids. The germline V gene has CDR1 MNHEY and CDR2 SMNVEV (reference sequence). V lost 11 bases, J lost 10 bases, and 11 bases stayed unmatched. The CDR3 DNA reads as TGTGCCTCTCAGGGGGGAATCAACTCACCCCTCCACTTT. Encoded protein: CASQGGINSPLHF.

The chain combines TRBV28 with TRBJ2-7; the D is unclear. V was pared by 4 bases and J by 0 bases, with 4 bases between. Germline V lookup: CDR1 MDHEN, CDR2 SYDVKM. There are 12 residues in the CDR3. CDR3 region: CASSSISYEQYF. The CDR3 nucleotides are TGTGCCAGCAGTTCCATCTCCTACGAGCAGTACTTC. The full variable domain, completed using reference TRBV28 and TRBJ2-7, is DVKVTQSSRYLVKRTGEKVFLECVQDMDHENMFWYRQDPGLGLRLIYFSYDVKMKEKGDIPEGYSVSREKKERFSLILESASTNQTSMYLCASSSISYEQYFGPGTRLTVT.

The chain couples TRBV6-6 to TRBJ1-2; D not resolved. V lost 0 bases and J 5 bases, leaving 13 bases between the germline ends. This CDR3 is 15 amino acids long. CDR1 and CDR2 from the germline V gene are MNHNY and SVGAGI (reference sequence). This chain's CDR3 is CASSYSRPQIYGYTF. The DNA of the CDR3 is TGTGCCAGCAGTTACTCGAGGCCCCAAATTTATGGCTACACCTTC.

The rearrangement links TRBV3-1 (or the pseudogene TRBV3-2) to TRBJ2-3, with D possibly TRBD2 on 6 matching bases. V lost 8 bases and J lost 9, with 18 bases in between. Germline V lookup: CDR1 LGHDT, CDR2 YNNKEL (reference sequence). This CDR3 is built from 13 residues. The CDR3 sequence: CASGLGEGRTQYF. CDR3 in DNA: TGTGCCAGCGGCCTGGGGGAAGGGAGGACGCAGTATTTT.

The chain is built from TRBV5-5 and TRBJ1-6; 7 bases agree with TRBD1. The germline gives CDR1 SGHKS, CDR2 YYEKEE (reference sequence). Trimming cost V 0 bases and J 4 bases; bases outside gene matches: 4. This CDR3 spans 16 amino acids. CDR3 coding DNA: TGTGCCAGCAGCTTGGGACAGGGTTCTTATAATTCACCCCTCCACTTT. Translation: CASSLGQGSYNSPLHF.

The V and J genes are TRBV15 and TRBJ2-1; 9 bases agree with TRBD2. This CDR3 region has 15 residues. Germline loops: CDR1 LNHNV, CDR2 YYDKDF (reference sequence). V shed 6 bases, J shed 7 bases, and the junction held 10 bases outside the gene matches. The CDR3 DNA is TGTGCCACCAGGTTTGGGGCGGGGGGGCAGAATGAGCAGTTCTTC. Residues: CATRFGAGGQNEQFF.

The chain links TRBV7-9 to TRBJ1-1; TRBD1 aligns across 10 bases. The CDR3 totals 12 residues. J gave up 3 bases and V 11 bases, and 3 bases lay outside the gene matches. Germline V gene sequence: CDR1 SEHNR, CDR2 FQNEAQ (reference sequence). CDR3 bases: TGTGCCGGGGGGACAGGGGACACTGAAGCTTTCTTT. It encodes CAGGTGDTEAFF. The full variable domain, in which reference TRBV7-9 and TRBJ1-1 provide the parts outside the CDR3, is DTGVSQNPRHKITKRGQNVTFRCDPISEHNRLYWYRQTLGQGPEFLTYFQNEAQLEKSRLLSDRFSAERPKGSFSTLEIQRTEQGDSAMYLCAGGTGDTEAFFGQGTRLTVV.

The J gene is TRBJ1-1, the V gene TRBV3-1 (or the pseudogene TRBV3-2); unclear D gene. This CDR3 is built from 14 residues. Germline CDR1 is LGHDT and CDR2 is YNNKEL (reference sequence). Trimming removed 1 base at V and 1 base at J, with 7 bases between. CDR3 sequence (DNA): TGTGCCAGCAGCCAAGGAAACAGGAACACTGAAGCTTTCTTT. This gives the protein CASSQGNRNTEAFF.

This chain joins TRBV5-8 and TRBJ2-1; weak D call: TRBD2 (6 bases). CDR1 is SGHTS, CDR2 YDEGEE, per germline. The CDR3 consists of 15 residues. Trimming removed 0 bases at V and 0 bases at J, with 7 bases between. The CDR3 protein is CASSLAGSSYNEQFF. CDR3 coding DNA: TGTGCCAGCAGCTTGGCCGGGAGCTCCTACAATGAGCAGTTCTTC.

The chain is built from TRBV6-1 and TRBJ1-2; D not certain. Germline CDR1 and CDR2: MNHNS and SASEGT. This CDR3 is 14 amino acids long. V lost 3 bases, J lost 8 bases, and 16 bases lay in between. The CDR3: CASSDPGKGPGYTF. CDR3 DNA sequence: TGTGCCAGCAGTGATCCAGGAAAAGGTCCAGGCTACACCTTC.

This chain links TRBV4-1 with TRBJ1-2; D not certain. Trimming cost V 0 bases and J 4 bases, with 12 bases left between them. CDR3 length: 15 amino acids. Germline assignment: CDR1 MGHRA and CDR2 YSYEKL. The CDR3 loop reads CASSQEPSWSYGYTF. The CDR3 DNA is TGCGCCAGCAGCCAAGAACCTTCTTGGAGCTATGGCTACACCTTC.

The chain joins TRBV27 to TRBJ1-2; possible D gene TRBD1, 5 bases. V lost 2 bases, J lost 8 bases, and 9 bases lay in between. The germline CDR1 and CDR2 sequences are MNHEY and SMNVEV (reference sequence). The CDR3 contains 12 residues. CDR3 region: CASSLLGRGYTF. In DNA form, the CDR3 reads TGTGCCAGCAGTTTACTGGGGCGGGGCTACACCTTC.

The gene calls are TRBV6-5 and TRBJ2-1; D possibly corresponds to TRBD2 (5 bases). The germline CDR1 and CDR2 sequences are MNHEY and SVGAGI. The CDR3 spans 14 residues. The germline V and J ends were trimmed by 8 bases and 3 bases, with 14 bases remaining between them. CDR3 bases: TGTGCCAGCCACCCGGCAAGCGGCTACAATGAGCAGTTCTTC. The encoded protein is CASHPASGYNEQFF.

The chain carries TRBV7-9 and TRBJ1-4; 9 nucleotides agree with TRBD1. V lost 6 bases and J lost 5; bases outside the gene matches: 10. The CDR3 has 16 amino acids. The germline V gene encodes CDR1 SEHNR and CDR2 FQNEAQ (reference sequence). CDR3 sequence (DNA): TGTGCCAGCAGTTTTGGGACAGGGATGGGGAATGAAAAACTGTTTTTT. Residues: CASSFGTGMGNEKLFF.

This sequence joins TRBV3-1 (or the pseudogene TRBV3-2) and TRBJ1-6, with a weak D call TRBD1 (5 bases). The V end was cut by 4 bases, the J end by 10 bases, with 17 bases between. Per the germline V gene, CDR1 is LGHDT and CDR2 is YNNKEL (reference sequence). The CDR3 is 15 residues long. The CDR3 DNA is TGTGCCAGCAGCCCAGAGGGTTCAGGGCGCTCACCCCTCCACTTT. Encoded protein: CASSPEGSGRSPLHF.

The V and J genes are TRBV10-3 and TRBJ1-1; weak D call: TRBD1 (6 bases). Germline loops: CDR1 ENHRY, CDR2 SYGVKD. Trimming took off 4 bases at V and 4 bases at J, with 16 bases between the two ends. The CDR3 contains 15 residues. The CDR3 loop is CAISVDRQEITEAFF. In DNA, the CDR3 is TGTGCCATCAGTGTGGACCGACAGGAGATCACTGAAGCTTTCTTT.

The chain uses TRBV19 and TRBJ2-1; D is possibly TRBD2 (6 bases). Germline CDR1 reads LNHDA; CDR2 reads SQIVND (reference sequence). This CDR3 has 16 residues. Trimming took off 5 bases at V and 5 bases at J, with 19 bases between the two ends. The CDR3 nucleotides are TGTGCCAGTAGTCCTATGACTAGTGAATCAAACAATGAGCAGTTCTTC. Its protein product is CASSPMTSESNNEQFF.

This clone came up once. The V gene is TRBV19, the J gene TRBJ1-1; 10 nucleotides align to TRBD1. CDR3 length: 11 amino acids. V shed 9 bases, J shed 7 bases, and the junction held 2 bases outside the gene matches. Germline V lookup: CDR1 LNHDA, CDR2 SQIVND (reference sequence). The CDR3 sequence is CASGTGVEAFF. The DNA of the CDR3 is TGTGCCAGCGGGACAGGGGTTGAAGCTTTCTTT. Combining the CDR3 with reference TRBV19 and TRBJ1-1 gives the whole variable domain DGGITQSPKYLFRKEGQNVTLSCEQNLNHDAMYWYRQDPGQGLRLIYYSQIVNDFQKGDIAEGYSVSREKKESFPLTVTSAQKNPTAFYLCASGTGVEAFFGQGTRLTVV.

The chain links TRBV5-1 to TRBJ2-3; TRBD2 matches at 9 bases. CDR3 length: 17 residues. Germline V gives CDR1 SGHRS, CDR2 YFSETQ. Trimming removed 0 bases from V and 1 base from J; junction bases left unmatched: 6. DNA of the CDR3: TGCGCCAGCAGCTTGGAATTAGCGGGGGACCGCACAGATACGCAGTATTTT. It encodes CASSLELAGDRTDTQYF.

The chain is built from TRBV5-1 and TRBJ1-6; the D gene is possibly TRBD1 (5 bases). The V and J ends lost 0 bases and 7 bases respectively, with 11 bases between them. From germline, CDR1 is SGHRS and CDR2 YFSETQ. The CDR3 has 15 amino acids. CDR3 sequence (DNA): TGCGCCAGCAGCTTGGGGAACAGGAAGAATTCACCCCTCCACTTT. It encodes CASSLGNRKNSPLHF.

The rearrangement joins TRBV28 to TRBJ1-3; D gene unclear. Looked up from germline, CDR1 is MDHEN and CDR2 is SYDVKM. V lost 6 bases and J 1 base, leaving 7 bases between the germline ends. CDR3 size: 13 residues. The CDR3, as DNA: TGTGCCAGCAGCGGGGAATCTGGAAACACCATATATTTT. Protein: CASSGESGNTIYF. Supplemented by reference TRBV28 and TRBJ1-3, the full variable domain reads DVKVTQSSRYLVKRTGEKVFLECVQDMDHENMFWYRQDPGLGLRLIYFSYDVKMKEKGDIPEGYSVSREKKERFSLILESASTNQTSMYLCASSGESGNTIYFGEGSWLTVV.

The rearrangement joins TRBV19 to TRBJ2-1, with TRBD1 matching 9 bases. Germline V gives CDR1 LNHDA, CDR2 SQIVND (reference sequence). V lost 6 bases to trimming and J lost 8 bases; unmatched junction nucleotides: 8. The CDR3 extends over 14 amino acids. CDR3 bases: TGTGCCAGTAGGGACAGGGGTGGGTTTGATGAGCAGTTCTTC. Translated: CASRDRGGFDEQFF.

The chain carries TRBV5-6 and TRBJ2-7; TRBD1 aligns across 10 bases. The CDR3 spans 14 residues. Germline lookup yields CDR1 SGHDT and CDR2 YYEEEE. V dropped 4 bases and J dropped 4; count of bases not matched to a gene: 5. CDR3 loop: CASSGAGQGYEQYF. CDR3 DNA sequence: TGTGCCAGCAGCGGTGCGGGACAGGGGTACGAGCAGTACTTC.

CDR3 in DNA: TGTGCCTGGAGGCCTTGGGACTTAGCCTACGAGCAGTACTTC. Amino acids: CAWRPWDLAYEQYF. The chain recombines TRBV30 with TRBJ2-7, with D tentatively TRBD2 (6 bases). Germline CDR1 is GTSNPN and CDR2 is SVGIG (reference sequence). This CDR3 is built from 14 residues. The V end was cut by 3 bases, the J end by 2 bases, with 14 bases between.

The rearrangement uses TRBV2 and TRBJ2-5; 9 nucleotides agree with TRBD2. Per the germline V gene, CDR1 is SNHLY and CDR2 is FYNNEI. Trimming removed 7 bases from V and 1 base from J; junction bases left unmatched: 10. This CDR3 comprises 16 residues. CDR3 amino acids: CASNRLAAGGQETQYF. Here the CDR3 DNA reads TGTGCCAGCAACCGCCTGGCAGCGGGGGGCCAAGAGACCCAGTACTTC. Full variable domain (remainder filled in from reference TRBV2 and TRBJ2-5): EPEVTQTPSHQVTQMGQEVILRCVPISNHLYFYWYRQILGQKVEFLVSFYNNEISEKSEIFDDQFSVERPDGSNFTLKIRSTKLEDSAMYFCASNRLAAGGQETQYFGPGTRLLVL.

For the CDR3, the DNA is TGTGCCACCGCAATTTCAGGTGGCAACACTGAAGCTTTCTTT. Translated, it gives CATAISGGNTEAFF. The chain combines TRBV6-5 with TRBJ1-1; D not certain. The CDR3 totals 14 residues. V gave up 10 bases and J gave up 2 bases, with 17 bases separating them. Looked up from germline, CDR1 is MNHEY and CDR2 is SVGAGI.

V gene TRBV5-1 combines with J gene TRBJ1-1, with 7 bases that match TRBD1. Trimming cost V 4 bases and J 5 bases; bases outside gene matches: 14. Germline CDR1 SGHRS, CDR2 YFSETQ. The CDR3 spans 16 residues. The CDR3 sequence is CASSHRDSGGLTEAFF. The CDR3 DNA is TGCGCCAGCAGCCACCGGGACAGCGGCGGGTTAACTGAAGCTTTCTTT.